This T cell receptor beta chain came from a study of cytomegalovirus exposure and HLA in healthy donors. Turning to this clone: At the DNA level, this CDR3 is encoded by other sequences in the same sample as well.

Use of 60 Vbeta and 13 Jbeta primers characterized the PCR. Using immunoSEQ multiplex PCR, the repertoire was profiled, and TCRdb retains in-frame clones only, with some absent. The sample lists under 150,000 clones, just under 85% seen once, with around 2.5% in the top ten. V dropped 3 bases and J dropped 0 bases, with 18 bases sitting between them. CDR3 length equals 18 residues. The germline V gene has CDR1 SGHVS and CDR2 FQNEAQ. The TCR was taken from a boy younger than 10 in good health and CMV-seronegative. The specimen was PBMCs. This chain connects TRBV7-8 to TRBJ2-1, with D tentatively TRBD2 (5 bases). CDR3 sequence reads: CASSFGLASASSYNEQFF. CDR3 bases: TGTGCCAGCAGCTTCGGATTAGCGAGTGCTTCCTCCTACAATGAGCAGTTCTTC. Filled out from reference TRBV7-8 and TRBJ2-1, the complete variable domain reads GAGVSQSPRYKVAKRGQDVALRCDPISGHVSLFWYQQALGQGPEFLTYFQNEAQLDKSGLPSDRFFAERPEGSVSTLKIQRTQQEDSAVYLCASSFGLASASSYNEQFFGPGTRLTVL.